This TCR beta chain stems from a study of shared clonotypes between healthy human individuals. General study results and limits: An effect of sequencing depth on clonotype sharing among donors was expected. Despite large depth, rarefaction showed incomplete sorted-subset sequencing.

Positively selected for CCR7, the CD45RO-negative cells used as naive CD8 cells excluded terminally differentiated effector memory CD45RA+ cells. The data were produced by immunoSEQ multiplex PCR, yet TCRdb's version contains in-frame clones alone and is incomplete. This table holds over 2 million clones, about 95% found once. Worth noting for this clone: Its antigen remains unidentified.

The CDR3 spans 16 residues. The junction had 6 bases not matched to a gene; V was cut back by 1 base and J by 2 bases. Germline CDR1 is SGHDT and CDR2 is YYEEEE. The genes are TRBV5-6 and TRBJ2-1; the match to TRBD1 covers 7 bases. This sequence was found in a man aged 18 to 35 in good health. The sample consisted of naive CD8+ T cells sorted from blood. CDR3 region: CASSLPQGYPYNEQFF. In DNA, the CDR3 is TGTGCCAGCAGCTTGCCACAGGGGTACCCCTACAATGAGCAGTTCTTC.